The 20 T cell receptor beta chains below were found in one sample sequenced in a study of T cells after yellow fever vaccination. TCRdb reprocessed the 5' RACE reads with MiXCR, giving one entry per CDR3 protein. The sample shows about 330,000 distinct CDR3 sequences, 8.1% of them seen only once. Sequences were derived from PBMCs, sampled around 45 days after the first yellow fever vaccination. These receptors were collected from a young man who received the YFV17D yellow fever vaccine.

The table lists this clonotype with a few counts. V gene TRBV28 combines with J gene TRBJ1-1; D is unclear. CDR1 and CDR2 (germline): MDHEN, SYDVKM. Trimming removed 6 bases at V and 8 bases at J, with 19 bases between. The CDR3 length is 14 residues. CDR3 coding DNA: TGTGCCAGCAGCGCGTCAGGACGGACCCGGGAAGCTTTCTTT. Protein: CASSASGRTREAFF.

This clonotype was counted only a few times. The chain uses TRBV20-1 and TRBJ2-3; tentatively, D is TRBD2 (6 bases). Trimming took off 2 bases at V and 2 bases at J, with 14 bases between the two ends. Per germline, CDR1 DFQATT and CDR2 SNEGSKA (reference sequence). The CDR3 runs to 15 residues. CDR3 nucleotide sequence: TGCAGTGCTAGACCACCGGGACTGCCCACAGATACGCAGTATTTT. This encodes CSARPPGLPTDTQYF.

This clonotype was seen a few times. The chain couples TRBV12-3 or TRBV12-4 to TRBJ1-5, with 12 positions matching TRBD1. This CDR3 region has 16 residues. With 5 bases clipped from V and 6 bases from J, the junction kept 8 bases outside the gene matches. CDR3 in DNA: TGTGCCAGCAGTGCGACAACGGGACAGGGGGCTCAGCCCCAGCATTTT. Its translation: CASSATTGQGAQPQHF.

This clonotype showed up just a few times. This chain links TRBV13 with TRBJ2-1; 7 bases match TRBD1. The CDR3 spans 13 residues. Looked up from germline, CDR1 is PRHDT and CDR2 is FYEKMQ (reference sequence). V trimming: 2 bases; J trimming: 8 bases; junction bases outside the gene matches: 3. The CDR3 here is CASSLKGGDEQFF. The CDR3 coding sequence is TGTGCCAGCAGCTTAAAAGGGGGCGATGAGCAGTTCTTC. The whole variable domain, filled in from reference TRBV13 and TRBJ2-1, reads AAGVIQSPRHLIKEKRETATLKCYPIPRHDTVYWYQQGPGQDPQFLISFYEKMQSDKGSIPDRFSAQQFSDYHSELNMSSLELGDSALYFCASSLKGGDEQFFGPGTRLTVL.

The table lists this clonotype with a few counts. The V gene is TRBV27, the J gene TRBJ1-2; D might be TRBD1 (5 bases). CDR3 length equals 13 residues. Trimming removed 2 bases at V and 5 bases at J, with 9 bases between. Germline CDR1 and CDR2: MNHEY and SMNVEV (reference sequence). The CDR3: CASSLGGRYGYTF. The CDR3 DNA reads as TGTGCCAGCAGTTTAGGGGGGAGATATGGCTACACCTTC.

The chain joins TRBV7-2 to TRBJ2-4; tentatively, D is TRBD2 (5 bases). This CDR3 has 15 amino acids. Germline assignment: CDR1 SGHTA and CDR2 FQGNSA. V gave up 4 bases and J gave up 1 base, with 11 bases separating them. CDR3 amino acids: CASSSGVGAKNIQYF. DNA for the CDR3: TGTGCCAGCAGCTCCGGGGTTGGGGCCAAAAACATTCAGTACTTC.

This clonotype was detected ten times or more. The chain employs TRBV29-1 and TRBJ1-1; D is possibly TRBD1 (6 bases). Germline values: CDR1 SQVTM, CDR2 ANQGSEA. Between the trimmed V and J ends, which lost 4 bases and 4 bases, there was a span of 13 bases. This CDR3 is 13 amino acids long. The CDR3: CSVVVGGGTEAFF. The CDR3 nucleotides read TGCAGCGTTGTTGTGGGGGGCGGCACTGAAGCTTTCTTT.

This clonotype was recorded a few times. The chain combines TRBV5-1 with TRBJ1-6, with D possibly being TRBD1 (5 bases). This CDR3 contains 14 residues. CDR1 and CDR2 (germline): SGHRS, YFSETQ. Trimming stripped 0 bases from V and 8 bases from J, with 9 bases between. CDR3 region: CASSLDTGDSPLHF. CDR3 coding DNA: TGCGCCAGCAGCTTGGATACAGGCGATTCACCCCTCCACTTT.

This clonotype was seen many times. V and J are TRBV6-2 or TRBV6-3 and TRBJ2-2; D is tentatively TRBD1 or TRBD2 (5 bases each). This CDR3 region has 14 residues. Germline V gives CDR1 MNHEY, CDR2 SVGEGT. Between the trimmed V and J ends, which lost 6 bases and 2 bases, there was a span of 10 bases. The CDR3 spells CASSRDGNTGELFF. The DNA for the CDR3 is TGTGCCAGCAGCCGGGACGGAAACACCGGGGAGCTGTTTTTT.

This clonotype was picked up a small number of times. The chain couples TRBV4-1 to TRBJ2-2; D remains unclear. Trimming left V 1 base short and J 8 bases short, with 14 bases between. The germline gives CDR1 MGHRA, CDR2 YSYEKL. This CDR3 is 15 amino acids long. CDR3 in DNA: TGCGCCAGCAGCCAAGGGGTTAGCCCAGCGGGGGAGCTGTTTTTT. This translates into CASSQGVSPAGELFF.

This clonotype has just a few counts. This chain links TRBV5-1 with TRBJ2-7, with a possible D match to TRBD2 (5 bases). The CDR3 extends over 15 amino acids. CDR1 and CDR2 (germline): SGHRS, YFSETQ. V shed 0 bases and J shed 4 bases, with 14 bases lying between them. In DNA, the CDR3 is TGCGCCAGCAGCTTGGATGCGGGCAGAGGATACGAGCAGTACTTC. Residues: CASSLDAGRGYEQYF.

The table lists this clonotype with a few counts. Germline is not matched at one junction end, which may reflect a read error. The gene calls are TRBV19 and TRBJ1-2; D remains unclear. The CDR3 covers 12 residues. Germline-derived CDR1 and CDR2 are LNHDA and SQIVND (reference sequence). DNA of the CDR3: TGTGCCAGTAGTATAGAGCGGCGGAGGCCCAACTTC. This sequence encodes CASSIERRRPNF.

The CDR3 region has the DNA TGTGCCAGCTCACCAGGGGAGGGCACTGAAGCTTTCTTT. It encodes CASSPGEGTEAFF. The chain combines TRBV18 with TRBJ1-1; D is undetermined. With 2 bases removed from V and 4 bases from J, the gap between germline ends came to 8 bases. The CDR3 runs 13 residues. Germline CDR1 and CDR2: KGHSH and LQKENI.

The table lists this clonotype with a few counts. J is TRBJ1-5 and V is TRBV12-3 or TRBV12-4; D gene ambiguous. The length of the CDR3 is 16 residues. The V end was cut by 0 bases, the J end by 1 base, with 10 bases between. CDR3 sequence (DNA): TGTGCCAGCAGTTTAGCCGACGGGGAAAGCAATCAGCCCCAGCATTTT. It encodes CASSLADGESNQPQHF.

This rearrangement joins TRBV28 to TRBJ2-2; D call uncertain. The germline V gene encodes CDR1 MDHEN and CDR2 SYDVKM. This CDR3 comprises 12 residues. V was shortened by 2 bases and J by 4 bases, with 2 bases between the two germline ends. CDR3 region: CASSLITGELFF. The DNA for the CDR3 is TGTGCCAGCAGTTTAATCACCGGGGAGCTGTTTTTT.

A few counts support this clonotype. The rearrangement links TRBV5-6 to TRBJ1-1, with unresolved D. V was clipped by 2 bases and J by 4 bases, with 12 bases between them. From germline, CDR1 is SGHDT and CDR2 YYEEEE. The CDR3 runs to 14 residues. The CDR3 region is CASSFHGFGTEAFF. The CDR3 DNA follows: TGTGCCAGCAGCTTTCACGGGTTCGGCACTGAAGCTTTCTTT.

This chain links TRBV25-1 with TRBJ2-2; 7 bases match TRBD1. Per the germline V gene, CDR1 is MGHDK and CDR2 is SYGVNS. The trim removed 4 bases at V and 0 bases at J, leaving 8 bases unmatched. The CDR3 is 17 residues long. Here the CDR3 reads CASSAPHGTANTGELFF. Here the CDR3 DNA reads TGTGCCAGCAGTGCTCCCCATGGGACAGCGAACACCGGGGAGCTGTTTTTT.

This clonotype was found a few times. The chain couples TRBV7-8 to TRBJ2-5, with TRBD2 matching over 12 bases. The CDR3 sequence is 16 residues long. Germline CDR1 is SGHVS and CDR2 is FQNEAQ. J lost 5 bases, V lost 5 bases, and 9 bases had no gene match. CDR3 amino acids: CASSPTAGTSGETQYF. CDR3 DNA: TGTGCCAGCAGCCCGACAGCCGGGACTAGCGGGGAGACCCAGTACTTC.

This clonotype was picked up a small number of times. The chain links TRBV11-2 to TRBJ2-1, with D maybe TRBD1 (5 bases). The germline V gene has CDR1 SGHAT and CDR2 FQNNGV. Trimming left V 6 bases short and J 12 bases short, with 18 bases between. The CDR3 extends over 13 amino acids. The CDR3 loop is CASRHTRAIWQFF. The CDR3, as DNA: TGTGCCAGCAGACACACCAGGGCTATATGGCAGTTCTTC.

Comment on this clonotype: A much more abundant neighbour one base away suggests this may be a read error. The chain recombines TRBV20-1 with TRBJ2-1, with D possibly matching TRBD2 (5 bases). Germline CDR1 and CDR2: DFQATT and SNEGSKA (reference sequence). The length of the CDR3 is 14 residues. CDR3 amino acids: CSARTGISSGEPFF. The CDR3 region has the DNA TGCAGTGCTAGAACCGGGATATCCTCGGGTGAGCCGTTCTTC.